Shown below are 20 T cell receptor beta chains from a single sample sequenced in a study of blood T cell repertoires in COVID-19. Clones were read by immunoSEQ multiplex PCR, and TCRdb kept only the in-frame ones, dropping some. Of some 200,000 clones listed, about 78% are singletons. Sequencing was carried out using peripheral blood. The receptors shown here come from a woman aged 70-85 years with acute or convalescent COVID-19.

This clone was recorded a few times. J is TRBJ2-5 and V is TRBV5-6; 14 nucleotides line up with TRBD2. V lost 4 bases to trimming and J lost 0 bases; unmatched junction nucleotides: 5. Germline-derived CDR1 and CDR2 are SGHDT and YYEEEE. The CDR3 is 17 amino acids. CDR3 sequence reads: CASSGRTSGGYQETQYF. The CDR3 DNA reads as TGTGCCAGCAGCGGGCGGACTAGCGGGGGGTACCAAGAGACCCAGTACTTC.

The rearrangement uses TRBV9 and TRBJ2-5, with TRBD2 matching 10 bases. Unmatched junction bases numbered 9, after V lost 0 bases and J lost 1 base. Germline-derived CDR1 and CDR2 are SGDLS and YYNGEE. The CDR3 consists of 18 residues. The CDR3: CASSVGGSSGGLQETQYF. The CDR3 DNA reads as TGTGCCAGCAGCGTAGGGGGCTCTAGCGGGGGTCTCCAAGAGACCCAGTACTTC.

This clone was seen a handful of times. The rearrangement uses TRBV7-3 and TRBJ2-5, with 8 bases fitting TRBD2. The CDR3 sequence is 15 residues long. The V segment lost 2 bases and the J segment 1 base; nucleotides outside the gene matches: 3. The germline V gene has CDR1 SGHTA and CDR2 FQGTGA. The CDR3 sequence is CASSLYGGAQETQYF. The CDR3 DNA is TGTGCCAGCAGCTTATACGGGGGGGCCCAAGAGACCCAGTACTTC.

This clone was seen a few times. The chain couples TRBV10-2 to TRBJ2-5; 12 bases agree with TRBD2. The germline CDR1 and CDR2 sequences are WSHSY and SAAADI. The V and J ends lost 0 bases and 7 bases, in that order; junction bases with no gene match: 6. CDR3 length equals 16 residues. CDR3 nucleotides: TGCGCCAGCAGTGAGTCGCTAGCGGGGGGGCCACTGACCCAGTACTTC. This translates into CASSESLAGGPLTQYF.

The CDR3 protein is CASSPGQGNTIYF. For the CDR3, the DNA is TGTGCCAGCAGCCCTGGACAGGGAAACACCATATATTTT. This chain links TRBV7-2 with TRBJ1-3, with D possibly matching TRBD1 (6 bases). The germline V gene has CDR1 SGHTA and CDR2 FQGNSA. CDR3 length equals 13 residues. V was trimmed by 5 bases and J by 4 bases, leaving 9 bases between them.

This clone was seen just once. V and J are TRBV18 and TRBJ2-5; TRBD1 matches at 7 bases. The CDR3 is 16 amino acids. The V segment lost 3 bases and the J segment 5 bases; nucleotides outside the gene matches: 12. Looked up from germline, CDR1 is KGHSH and CDR2 is LQKENI. The CDR3 nucleotides are TGTGCCAGCTCACCCTACAATACAGGGGCGGGCGAGACCCAGTACTTC. It yields the protein CASSPYNTGAGETQYF.

This clone turned up a few times. The chain carries TRBV21-1 and TRBJ2-3; TRBD2 reflects the table's D call only, with no check against the DNA. TRBV21-1 represents a pseudogene. The length of the CDR3 is 18 residues. The CDR3 DNA sequence: TGTGCCAGCAGCAAAGATACGACTAGCGGGGGGCACACAGATACGCAGTATTTT. This translates into CASSKDTTSGGHTDTQYF.

V usage is TRBV20-1 and J usage is TRBJ1-5; 10 bases match TRBD1. The CDR3 length is 16 residues. V trimming: 3 bases; J trimming: 5 bases; junction bases outside the gene matches: 10. CDR1 and CDR2 (germline): DFQATT, SNEGSKA (reference sequence). Here the CDR3 reads CSASSGGGTGDQPQHF. DNA for the CDR3: TGCAGTGCTAGTTCAGGTGGAGGGACAGGGGATCAGCCCCAGCATTTT.

The genes are TRBV6-2 or TRBV6-3 and TRBJ2-1; 7 nucleotides match TRBD2. The junction had 8 bases not matched to a gene; V was cut back by 0 bases and J by 6 bases. Germline V gene lookup returns CDR1 MNHEY and CDR2 SVGEGT. The CDR3 totals 16 residues. The DNA of the CDR3 is TGTGCCAGCAGTTACTCGACGACTAGCAAGGGCAATGAGCAGTTCTTC. This translates into CASSYSTTSKGNEQFF.

Only a few counts were recorded for this clone. The gene calls are TRBV5-5 and TRBJ1-4; 7 nucleotides line up with TRBD1. The CDR3 consists of 16 residues. Germline values: CDR1 SGHKS, CDR2 YYEKEE (reference sequence). Losses at the gene ends were 4 bases for V and 6 bases for J; bases not matched to a gene: 12. The CDR3 DNA follows: TGTGCCAGCAGCAGGGGCCCGAGACAGGGCGATGAAAAACTGTTTTTT. Translation: CASSRGPRQGDEKLFF.

The rearrangement joins TRBV9 to TRBJ2-1; 9 nucleotides line up with TRBD1. V dropped 1 base and J dropped 8; count of bases not matched to a gene: 13. This CDR3 contains 17 residues. Germline CDR1 and CDR2: SGDLS and YYNGEE. CDR3 coding DNA: TGTGCCAGCAGCGTAAGAGCAGTGACAGGGGGAAGCGATGAGCAGTTCTTC. This gives the protein CASSVRAVTGGSDEQFF. The whole variable domain, filled in from reference TRBV9 and TRBJ2-1, reads DSGVTQTPKHLITATGQRVTLRCSPRSGDLSVYWYQQSLDQGLQFLIQYYNGEERAKGNILERFSAQQFPDLHSELNLSSLELGDSALYFCASSVRAVTGGSDEQFFGPGTRLTVL.

The chain couples TRBV2 to TRBJ1-6, with D tentatively TRBD1 (6 bases). The CDR3 has 15 amino acids. The V gene's germline CDR1 is SNHLY and CDR2 FYNNEI. Trimming removed 3 bases from V and 8 bases from J, with 14 bases in between. Here the CDR3 reads CASSDRGRQYSPLHF. The CDR3 DNA reads TGTGCCAGCAGTGACAGGGGACGTCAATATTCACCCCTCCACTTT.

The chain links TRBV7-2 to TRBJ2-7; 11 bases line up with TRBD2. The length of the CDR3 is 13 residues. Per the germline V gene, CDR1 is SGHTA and CDR2 is FQGNSA. CDR3 coding DNA: TGTGCCAGCAGCCCGGGACTAGCGGCTACAGAAGCGGTC. Translated: CASSPGLAATEAV.

This chain uses TRBV27 with TRBJ1-4; D call uncertain. CDR1 MNHEY and CDR2 SMNVEV come from the germline V gene (reference sequence). V was pared by 6 bases and J by 0 bases, with 5 bases between. The CDR3 has 13 amino acids. The CDR3 reads CASSRTTNEKLFF. The CDR3 nucleotides are TGTGCCAGCAGCCGTACAACTAATGAAAAACTGTTTTTT.

The rearrangement links TRBV10-3 to TRBJ1-6, with 8 bases that match TRBD1. V shed 10 bases, J shed 8 bases, and the junction held 4 bases outside the gene matches. The CDR3 spans 12 residues. Germline V CDR1 and CDR2: ENHRY, SYGVKD. The CDR3 sequence is CASGQGDSPLHF. The CDR3 DNA reads TGTGCCAGCGGACAGGGCGATTCACCCCTCCACTTT.

This clone occurred once. J is TRBJ2-7 and V is TRBV7-2; 9 bases map to TRBD2. The V and J ends lost 5 bases and 3 bases, in that order; junction bases with no gene match: 8. The CDR3 runs to 15 residues. Germline V gene sequence: CDR1 SGHTA, CDR2 FQGNSA. DNA of the CDR3: TGTGCCAGCAGCAAGCCCAGCGGGGGGCTCTACGAGCAGTACTTC. Amino acid sequence: CASSKPSGGLYEQYF. Full variable domain (missing parts from reference TRBV7-2 and TRBJ2-7): GAGVSQSPSNKVTEKGKDVELRCDPISGHTALYWYRQSLGQGLEFLIYFQGNSAPDKSGLPSDRFSAERTGGSVSTLTIQRTQQEDSAVYLCASSKPSGGLYEQYFGPGTRLTVT.

J is TRBJ2-7 and V is TRBV20-1, with TRBD2 as a possible D gene (6 bases). The V gene's germline CDR1 is DFQATT and CDR2 SNEGSKA (reference sequence). Trimming cost V 3 bases and J 4 bases, with 13 bases left between them. The CDR3 runs to 13 residues. The CDR3 DNA is TGCAGTGCTAGTCCAAAAGGGACTTACGAGCAGTACGTC. Translation gives CSASPKGTYEQYV.

The chain is built from TRBV11-2 and TRBJ2-7; D is possibly TRBD2 (5 bases). V was trimmed by 8 bases and J by 2 bases, leaving 10 bases between them. Germline-derived CDR1 and CDR2 are SGHAT and FQNNGV. The CDR3 contains 12 residues. The CDR3 bases are TGTGCCAGCGAACGGGATACCTACGAGCAGTACGTC. It translates to CASERDTYEQYV.

V gene TRBV6-2 or TRBV6-3 combines with J gene TRBJ2-7, with 8 bases aligning to TRBD1. The CDR3 runs 15 residues. Germline trimming cut 2 bases from V and 7 bases from J; bases unmatched to any gene: 10. Germline CDR1 is MNHEY and CDR2 is SVGEGT. The chain's CDR3 is CASSYGGTGDLEQYF. In DNA, the CDR3 is TGTGCCAGCAGTTACGGTGGGACAGGAGACCTTGAGCAGTACTTC.

CDR3 sequence: CASLPQGSGLYTF. The CDR3 DNA reads as TGTGCCAGCTTGCCTCAGGGCTCGGGTCTCTACACCTTC. The chain joins TRBV5-5 to TRBJ1-2; D might be TRBD1 (5 bases). The V gene lost 7 bases and the J gene lost 10 bases, with 20 bases spanning the gap. Germline CDR1 SGHKS, CDR2 YYEKEE (reference sequence). This CDR3 is 13 amino acids long. The full variable domain, rest sourced from reference TRBV5-5 and TRBJ1-2, is DAGVTQSPTHLIKTRGQQVTLRCSPISGHKSVSWYQQVLGQGPQFIFQYYEKEERGRGNFPDRFSARQFPNYSSELNVNALLLGDSALYLCASLPQGSGLYTFGSGTRLTVV.